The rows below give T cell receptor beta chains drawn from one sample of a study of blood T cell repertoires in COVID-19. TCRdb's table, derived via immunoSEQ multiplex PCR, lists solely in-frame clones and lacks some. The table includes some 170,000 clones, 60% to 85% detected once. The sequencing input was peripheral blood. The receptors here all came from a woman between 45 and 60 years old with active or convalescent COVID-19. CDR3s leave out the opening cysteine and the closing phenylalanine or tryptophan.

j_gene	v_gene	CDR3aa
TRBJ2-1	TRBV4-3	ASSQERASRGNEQF
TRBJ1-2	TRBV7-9	ASSLKQGVGYT
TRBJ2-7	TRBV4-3	ASSQESEQY
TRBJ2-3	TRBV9	ASSVGASGTSDTQY
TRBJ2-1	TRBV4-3	ASSPKGGLSSYNEQF
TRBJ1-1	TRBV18	ASSPLRGGNTEAF
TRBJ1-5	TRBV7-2	ASSQQGADQPQH
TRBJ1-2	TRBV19	ASTQGVVPSFYGYT
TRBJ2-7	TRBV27	ASSLSLRGSSYEQY
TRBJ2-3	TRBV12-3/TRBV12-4	ASSSGTDTQY
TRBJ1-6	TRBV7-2	ASSQGSQLPSPLH
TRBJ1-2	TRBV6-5	ASSITRGADYGYT
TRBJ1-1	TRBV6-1	ASSEVWGHTEAF
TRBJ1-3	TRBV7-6	ASSLAGGEGNTIY
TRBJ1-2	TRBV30	ACHIAIANYGYT
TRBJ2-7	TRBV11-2	ASSLFPGDRAYEQY
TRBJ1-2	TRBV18	ASSPPGTGYGYT
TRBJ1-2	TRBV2	ASSRDTFNYGYT
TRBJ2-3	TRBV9	ASSPISGSRDLQY
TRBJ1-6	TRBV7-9	ASRGDSDHSPLH
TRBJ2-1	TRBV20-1	SAIGLDEQF
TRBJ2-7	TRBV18	ASSPGLSEGTY
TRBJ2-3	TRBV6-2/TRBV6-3	ASSYPKFAGFTDTQY
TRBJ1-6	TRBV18	ASSPDRGLGSPLH
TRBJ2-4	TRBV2	ASSDASGGLAKNIQY
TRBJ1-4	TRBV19	ASSTRGSTNEKLF
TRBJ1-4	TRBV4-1	ASSQDRGREREKLF
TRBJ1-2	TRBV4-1	ASSQDGEGFYGYT
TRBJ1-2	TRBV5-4	ASSFIVFRRDRGYGYT
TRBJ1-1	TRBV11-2	ASSRNPTGANTEAF
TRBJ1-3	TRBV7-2	ASSLVGVSGNTIY
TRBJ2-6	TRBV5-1	ASSFRGGGFSGANVLT
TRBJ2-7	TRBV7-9	ASSPRVGGSYEQY
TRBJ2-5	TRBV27	ASSIRWTAGETQY
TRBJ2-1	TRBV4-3	ASSQDRWGDSYNEQF
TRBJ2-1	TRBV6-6	ASSYGGQLNNEQF
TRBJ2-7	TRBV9	ASSVQTGGGYEQY
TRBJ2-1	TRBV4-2	ASSLGLGSSYNEQF
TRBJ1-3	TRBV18	ASSPLKAGSRSGNTIY
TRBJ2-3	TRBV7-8	ASSLEVAGGRTDTQY
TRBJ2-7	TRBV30	AWSAGQGPYEQY
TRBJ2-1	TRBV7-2	ASSLGTGNEQF
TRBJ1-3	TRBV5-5	ASSSENSRFSGNTIY
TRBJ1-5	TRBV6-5	ATSNPGVRKPQH
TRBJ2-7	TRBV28	ASSLLAGGSYEQY
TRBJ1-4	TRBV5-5	ASSSGQGARSEKLF
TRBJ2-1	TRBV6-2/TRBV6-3	ASSYIGTKNNEQF
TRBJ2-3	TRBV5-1	ASSRKLSGTDTQY
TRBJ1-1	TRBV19	ASSTQTNTEAF
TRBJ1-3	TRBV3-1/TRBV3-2	ASTTGWGRYSGNTIY
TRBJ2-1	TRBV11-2	ASSPLQISARFSYNEQF
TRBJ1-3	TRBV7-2	ASSFPASSGNTIY
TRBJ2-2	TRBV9	ASSVVPLADNTGELF
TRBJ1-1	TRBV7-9	ASRLAF